Shown below are 5 T cell receptor beta chains from a single sample sequenced in a study of blood T cell repertoires in COVID-19. Sequencing used immunoSEQ multiplex PCR; TCRdb keeps in-frame clones, though not all of them. The table includes 300,000 or so clones, 80% to 95% detected once. The sequenced sample consisted of PBMCs or T cells enriched from blood (not recorded which). The receptor set was obtained from a woman aged 25 to 39 who had recovered from COVID-19.

The chain is built from TRBV5-1 and TRBJ2-1; D is perhaps TRBD2 (5 bases). The CDR3 is 16 residues long. V was shortened by 0 bases and J by 0 bases, with 10 bases between the two germline ends. Germline CDR1 reads SGHRS; CDR2 reads YFSETQ. The CDR3 here is CASSLGGPSSYNEQFF. The CDR3 region has the DNA TGCGCCAGCAGCTTGGGCGGGCCCAGCTCCTACAATGAGCAGTTCTTC.

The genes are TRBV4-3 and TRBJ1-1, with D maybe TRBD1 (5 bases). Germline assignment: CDR1 LGHNA and CDR2 YSLEER. Trimming took off 1 base at V and 3 bases at J, with 9 bases between the two ends. The CDR3 spans 14 residues. CDR3: CASSQAVGDTEAFF. The CDR3 DNA reads TGCGCCAGCAGCCAAGCAGTAGGGGACACTGAAGCTTTCTTT.

A note on this clone: Other DNA sequences in this specimen translate into the identical CDR3. The chain couples TRBV7-2 to TRBJ2-3; TRBD2 matches at 9 bases. This CDR3 region has 15 residues. Germline V gene lookup returns CDR1 SGHTA and CDR2 FQGNSA. With 5 bases clipped from V and 2 bases from J, the junction kept 5 bases outside the gene matches. The CDR3 DNA follows: TGTGCCAGCAGCCCGACTAGCGGTTACACAGATACGCAGTATTTT. This sequence encodes CASSPTSGYTDTQYF.

The V gene is TRBV5-6, the J gene TRBJ2-1, with D possibly matching TRBD1 (6 bases). Per germline, CDR1 SGHDT and CDR2 YYEEEE. The CDR3 extends over 13 amino acids. Trimming removed 4 bases at V and 5 bases at J, with 10 bases between. The CDR3 is CASSPQGNNEQFF. CDR3 coding DNA: TGTGCCAGCAGCCCCCAGGGGAACAATGAGCAGTTCTTC.

This rearrangement joins TRBV30 to TRBJ1-1; 8 bases map to TRBD1. Germline V gives CDR1 GTSNPN, CDR2 SVGIG (reference sequence). J lost 4 bases, V lost 3 bases, and 4 bases had no gene match. CDR3 size: 13 residues. The CDR3 DNA follows: TGTGCCTGGAGCGGACAGGGATTCACTGAAGCTTTCTTT. Protein: CAWSGQGFTEAFF.